This TCR beta chain was captured in a study of B cell selection in AIRE deficiency. There are 14 residues in the CDR3. Germline CDR1 reads SGHDT; CDR2 reads YYEEEE. V lost 1 base and J 5 bases, leaving 9 bases between the germline ends. Conventional CD4 T cells were sorted as CD4+CD127+ cells. Produced via immunoSEQ multiplex PCR; TCRdb's table is partial and in-frame only. The sample lists some 25,000 clones, around 97% occurring once. Broader study findings: Of 3657 shared Treg TCRbeta sequences, about 32% were healthy-only, just under 9.5% patient-only. Shared Treg sequences were biased toward short CDR3s with few non-templated nucleotide insertions. Roughly 31% of healthy-shared Treg TCRbeta sequences appeared in patient Tconv cells. Healthy Tconv contained 35% to 45% of shared healthy Treg sequences; only TCRbeta sequenced.

This clone was detected only once. No antigen is known for it. The chain couples TRBV5-6 to TRBJ2-2; maybe TRBD1 (6 bases). Material: conventional CD4+ T cells sorted from PBMCs. The TCR originated in a human donor with AIRE deficiency. CDR3 nucleotide sequence: TGTGCCAGCAGCTTGACGCAGGGGACCGGGGAGCTGTTTTTT. Amino acid sequence: CASSLTQGTGELFF. Supplemented by reference TRBV5-6 and TRBJ2-2, the full variable domain reads DAGVTQSPTHLIKTRGQQVTLRCSPKSGHDTVSWYQQALGQGPQFIFQYYEEEERQRGNFPDRFSGHQFPNYSSELNVNALLLGDSALYLCASSLTQGTGELFFGEGSRLTVL.